A selection of T cell receptor beta chains follows, all from one sample in a study of T cell responses to AZD1222 COVID-19 vaccine. Assay used: immunoSEQ multiplex PCR; TCRdb lists only in-frame clones, some missing. Here the sample spans 150,000 to 200,000 clones, almost 95% being singletons. The source material was peripheral blood, sampled on day 0 of AZD1222 vaccination. All receptors derive from an adult in good health. Both conserved end residues are part of each CDR3. Each record gives: D gene, J gene, V gene, CDR3 length, clone size, CDR3 DNA, CDR3 protein. D genes are given only for firm matches. A clone size is listed for some rows: how often the clone was seen (once, few, many), or a class if it is expanded.

D gene: TRBD1
J gene: TRBJ2-7
V gene: TRBV13
CDR3 length: 14
clone size: NA
CDR3 DNA: TGTGCCAGCAGCTCGGGGACAGGGGGCTTCGAGCAGTACTTC
CDR3 protein: CASSSGTGGFEQYF

D gene: TRBD1
J gene: TRBJ1-1
V gene: TRBV10-3
CDR3 length: 14
clone size: NA
CDR3 DNA: TGTGCCATCAGTCAGGGGGAGGGAAACACTGAAGCTTTCTTT
CDR3 protein: CAISQGEGNTEAFF

D gene: TRBD2
J gene: TRBJ2-7
V gene: TRBV5-1
CDR3 length: 16
clone size: NA
CDR3 DNA: TGCGCCAGCAGCCGGTGGTCGCTAGCGGGAGCTGAGGAGCAGTACTTC
CDR3 protein: CASSRWSLAGAEEQYF

D gene: NA
J gene: TRBJ1-3
V gene: TRBV19
CDR3 length: 14
clone size: NA
CDR3 DNA: TGTGCCAGTACGCAGGGAGCTCCTGGAAACACCATATATTTT
CDR3 protein: CASTQGAPGNTIYF

D gene: TRBD1
J gene: TRBJ1-4
V gene: TRBV7-6
CDR3 length: 16
clone size: NA
CDR3 DNA: TGTGCCAGCAGCTTCCGACAGGGGGAAGAGAATGAAAAACTGTTTTTT
CDR3 protein: CASSFRQGEENEKLFF

D gene: TRBD1
J gene: TRBJ2-5
V gene: TRBV7-2
CDR3 length: 14
clone size: NA
CDR3 DNA: TGTGCCAGCAGCCCCCGGGACAGGGTGGAGACCCAGTACTTC
CDR3 protein: CASSPRDRVETQYF

D gene: TRBD2
J gene: TRBJ2-7
V gene: TRBV18
CDR3 length: 16
clone size: NA
CDR3 DNA: TGTGCCAGCTCACCACTTTCGGGAGGCTACACCTACGAGCAGTACTTC
CDR3 protein: CASSPLSGGYTYEQYF

D gene: TRBD1
J gene: TRBJ1-1
V gene: TRBV19
CDR3 length: 18
clone size: NA
CDR3 DNA: TGTGCCAGTAGCGGTAATAGGGGGCGAAGCAGGGTGGTCACTGAAGCTTTCTTT
CDR3 protein: CASSGNRGRSRVVTEAFF

D gene: NA
J gene: TRBJ1-1
V gene: TRBV28
CDR3 length: 14
clone size: NA
CDR3 DNA: TGTGCCAGCAGTTCCCCCTACGAGAACACTGAAGCTTTCTTT
CDR3 protein: CASSSPYENTEAFF

D gene: NA
J gene: TRBJ2-1
V gene: TRBV28
CDR3 length: 13
clone size: NA
CDR3 DNA: TGTGCCAGCCCTGGCGGCGGTAGGAATGAGCAGTTCTTC
CDR3 protein: CASPGGGRNEQFF

D gene: TRBD2
J gene: TRBJ2-1
V gene: TRBV7-3
CDR3 length: 14
clone size: NA
CDR3 DNA: TGTGCCAGCAGTCGAGCGGGACTTAACAATGAGCAGTTCTTC
CDR3 protein: CASSRAGLNNEQFF

D gene: NA
J gene: TRBJ2-7
V gene: TRBV5-5
CDR3 length: 16
clone size: once
CDR3 DNA: TGTGCCAGCAGCTTGGAACGGGGAGCGAGCTCCTACGAGCAGTACTTC
CDR3 protein: CASSLERGASSYEQYF

D gene: TRBD1
J gene: TRBJ1-1
V gene: TRBV28
CDR3 length: 16
clone size: NA
CDR3 DNA: TGTGCCAGCAGACCCCAAGGGGGCCTGGGGAACACTGAAGCTTTCTTT
CDR3 protein: CASRPQGGLGNTEAFF

D gene: TRBD1
J gene: TRBJ2-1
V gene: TRBV9
CDR3 length: 14
clone size: few
CDR3 DNA: TGTGCCAGCAGCGAGAGACAGGGAGTCGGTGAGCAGTTCTTC
CDR3 protein: CASSERQGVGEQFF

D gene: NA
J gene: TRBJ2-6
V gene: TRBV30
CDR3 length: 15
clone size: NA
CDR3 DNA: TGTGCCTGGTGTCCCGGGGGCTCTGGGGCCAACGTCCTGACTTTC
CDR3 protein: CAWCPGGSGANVLTF

D gene: NA
J gene: TRBJ1-1
V gene: TRBV16
CDR3 length: 13
clone size: NA
CDR3 DNA: TGTGCCAGCAGCCCGGGGGGTAGGACTGAAGCTTTCTTT
CDR3 protein: CASSPGGRTEAFF

D gene: NA
J gene: TRBJ2-5
V gene: TRBV7-6
CDR3 length: 11
clone size: NA
CDR3 DNA: TGTGCCAGCAGCCGTGGGGAGACCCAGTACTTC
CDR3 protein: CASSRGETQYF

D gene: NA
J gene: TRBJ1-5
V gene: TRBV2
CDR3 length: 15
clone size: NA
CDR3 DNA: TGTGCCAGCAGCCCAGACAGGCGTAGCAATCAGCCCCAGCATTTT
CDR3 protein: CASSPDRRSNQPQHF

D gene: TRBD2
J gene: TRBJ2-5
V gene: TRBV19
CDR3 length: 15
clone size: NA
CDR3 DNA: TGTGCCAGTAGTCCGGGACTAGCGGGACGGGAGACCCAGTACTTC
CDR3 protein: CASSPGLAGRETQYF

D gene: TRBD2
J gene: TRBJ2-5
V gene: TRBV11-2
CDR3 length: 14
clone size: NA
CDR3 DNA: TGTGCCGCCAGCGGGAGTAAGGGGCAAGAGACCCAGTACTTC
CDR3 protein: CAASGSKGQETQYF

D gene: NA
J gene: TRBJ2-1
V gene: TRBV5-4
CDR3 length: 16
clone size: NA
CDR3 DNA: TGTGCCAGCAGCTCGGGCCGTCTGGCGATAAACAATGAGCAGTTCTTC
CDR3 protein: CASSSGRLAINNEQFF

D gene: NA
J gene: TRBJ1-2
V gene: TRBV7-8
CDR3 length: 15
clone size: NA
CDR3 DNA: TGTGCCAGCAGCAACCTGGGACATTCGAACTATGGCTACACCTTC
CDR3 protein: CASSNLGHSNYGYTF

D gene: NA
J gene: TRBJ2-7
V gene: TRBV10-1
CDR3 length: 16
clone size: NA
CDR3 DNA: TGCGCCAGCAGTGAGCCCGCTTGGGGGCGACCCTACGAGCAGTACTTC
CDR3 protein: CASSEPAWGRPYEQYF

D gene: NA
J gene: TRBJ1-2
V gene: TRBV6-5
CDR3 length: 15
clone size: NA
CDR3 DNA: TGTGCCAGCAGTTACTCGATTGCGGGACTGCACGGCTACACCTTC
CDR3 protein: CASSYSIAGLHGYTF

D gene: TRBD1
J gene: TRBJ2-7
V gene: TRBV27
CDR3 length: 16
clone size: few
CDR3 DNA: TGTGCCAGCAGTGCCCCCCCGGGACAGGGAGGCGACGAGCAGTACTTC
CDR3 protein: CASSAPPGQGGDEQYF

D gene: NA
J gene: TRBJ1-6
V gene: TRBV6-5
CDR3 length: 13
clone size: NA
CDR3 DNA: TGTGCCAGCAGTTACGCCCCTAGTTCACCCCTCCACTTT
CDR3 protein: CASSYAPSSPLHF

D gene: NA
J gene: TRBJ2-7
V gene: TRBV5-1
CDR3 length: 14
clone size: NA
CDR3 DNA: TGCGCCAGCAGCTCAGGGGAATGGGCCTACGAGCAGTACTTC
CDR3 protein: CASSSGEWAYEQYF

D gene: NA
J gene: TRBJ1-4
V gene: TRBV21-1
CDR3 length: 15
clone size: NA
CDR3 DNA: TGTGCCAGCAGCAAACAGGGCTACACTAATGAAAAACTGTTTTTT
CDR3 protein: CASSKQGYTNEKLFF

D gene: NA
J gene: TRBJ1-3
V gene: TRBV28
CDR3 length: 15
clone size: NA
CDR3 DNA: TGTGCCAGCAGTTTTTGGTGGAGCTCTGGAAACACCATATATTTT
CDR3 protein: CASSFWWSSGNTIYF

D gene: TRBD2
J gene: TRBJ2-1
V gene: TRBV7-7
CDR3 length: 15
clone size: NA
CDR3 DNA: TGTGCTAGCAGCTTAATGCTAGCGGACTACAATGAGCAGTTCTTC
CDR3 protein: CASSLMLADYNEQFF

D gene: TRBD2
J gene: TRBJ2-1
V gene: TRBV27
CDR3 length: 17
clone size: once
CDR3 DNA: TGTGCCAGCAGTTTATCGACTGGACTAGCTTGGAACAATGAGCAGTTCTTC
CDR3 protein: CASSLSTGLAWNNEQFF

D gene: NA
J gene: TRBJ1-2
V gene: TRBV29-1
CDR3 length: 13
clone size: once
CDR3 DNA: TGCAGCGTTGAGTCGAGGGGGAACTATGGCTACACCTTC
CDR3 protein: CSVESRGNYGYTF

D gene: NA
J gene: TRBJ1-2
V gene: TRBV6-6
CDR3 length: 13
clone size: NA
CDR3 DNA: TGTGCCAGCAGTCCGACCGACAACTATGGCTACACCTTC
CDR3 protein: CASSPTDNYGYTF

D gene: NA
J gene: TRBJ2-1
V gene: TRBV24-1
CDR3 length: 15
clone size: once
CDR3 DNA: TGTGCCACCAGTGACTTCACAGGGATGGGGAGTGAGCAGTTCTTC
CDR3 protein: CATSDFTGMGSEQFF

D gene: NA
J gene: TRBJ1-1
V gene: TRBV29-1
CDR3 length: 12
clone size: NA
CDR3 DNA: TGCAGCGTTGCCGGCTTCAACACTGAAGCTTTCTTT
CDR3 protein: CSVAGFNTEAFF

D gene: NA
J gene: TRBJ2-2
V gene: TRBV29-1
CDR3 length: 13
clone size: few
CDR3 DNA: TGCAGCGTTGTCCAACTGATCACCGGGGAGCTGTTTTTT
CDR3 protein: CSVVQLITGELFF

D gene: NA
J gene: TRBJ2-5
V gene: TRBV24-1
CDR3 length: 15
clone size: NA
CDR3 DNA: TGTGCCACCAAGTTATTTTCTCTCCCCTGGGAGACCCAGTACTTC
CDR3 protein: CATKLFSLPWETQYF

D gene: TRBD2
J gene: TRBJ2-7
V gene: TRBV28
CDR3 length: 17
clone size: NA
CDR3 DNA: TGTGCCAGCCGCGCGGCGGGGCTAGCGGGAGTCTCCTACGAGCAGTACTTC
CDR3 protein: CASRAAGLAGVSYEQYF

D gene: NA
J gene: TRBJ1-1
V gene: TRBV19
CDR3 length: 15
clone size: once
CDR3 DNA: TGTGCCAGTAGTAGACTAGGGGGGACCGGGACTGAAGCTTTCTTT
CDR3 protein: CASSRLGGTGTEAFF

D gene: TRBD1
J gene: TRBJ2-7
V gene: TRBV13
CDR3 length: 16
clone size: NA
CDR3 DNA: TGTGCCAGCAGCTTAGAGGCTCTACAGGGGACCTACGAGCAGTACTTC
CDR3 protein: CASSLEALQGTYEQYF

D gene: NA
J gene: TRBJ1-1
V gene: TRBV14
CDR3 length: 13
clone size: NA
CDR3 DNA: TGTGCCAGCAGCCAAGATTTGGGCAGTGAAGCTTTCTTT
CDR3 protein: CASSQDLGSEAFF

D gene: NA
J gene: TRBJ2-5
V gene: TRBV5-6
CDR3 length: 13
clone size: NA
CDR3 DNA: TGTGCCAGCAGCTTGATGACCCCGGAGACCCAGTACTTC
CDR3 protein: CASSLMTPETQYF

D gene: TRBD1
J gene: TRBJ2-7
V gene: TRBV11-2
CDR3 length: 15
clone size: NA
CDR3 DNA: TGTGCCAGCAGCTTAGTGGGACAGGGGAGGAACGAGCAGTACTTC
CDR3 protein: CASSLVGQGRNEQYF

D gene: NA
J gene: TRBJ1-2
V gene: TRBV7-2
CDR3 length: 11
clone size: NA
CDR3 DNA: TGTGCCAGCAGCCCTCTTGACGTGTACACCTTC
CDR3 protein: CASSPLDVYTF

D gene: NA
J gene: TRBJ1-4
V gene: TRBV5-5
CDR3 length: 12
clone size: NA
CDR3 DNA: TGTGCCAGCAGCTTGGCCTGGGGAAAACTGTTTTTT
CDR3 protein: CASSLAWGKLFF

D gene: NA
J gene: TRBJ1-1
V gene: TRBV12-2
CDR3 length: 16
clone size: NA
CDR3 DNA: TGTGCAAGTCACCTCGAGGGGGGATTTATGAACACTGAAGCTTTCTTT
CDR3 protein: CASHLEGGFMNTEAFF

D gene: NA
J gene: TRBJ2-7
V gene: TRBV7-2
CDR3 length: 13
clone size: NA
CDR3 DNA: TGTGCCAGCAGCTTAGGCGACATCTACGAGCAGTACTTC
CDR3 protein: CASSLGDIYEQYF

D gene: NA
J gene: TRBJ2-7
V gene: TRBV5-1
CDR3 length: 16
clone size: NA
CDR3 DNA: TGCGCCAGCAGCTTGTTGGGACTTGCCCCTCCTTACGAGCAGTACTTC
CDR3 protein: CASSLLGLAPPYEQYF

D gene: NA
J gene: TRBJ2-5
V gene: TRBV28
CDR3 length: 14
clone size: NA
CDR3 DNA: TGTGCCAGCAGTTTATGGGGGGGCGCAGAGACCCAGTACTTC
CDR3 protein: CASSLWGGAETQYF

D gene: NA
J gene: TRBJ1-6
V gene: TRBV27
CDR3 length: 13
clone size: once
CDR3 DNA: TGTGCCAGCAGTTTCAGGGGTGGGTCACCCCTCCACTTT
CDR3 protein: CASSFRGGSPLHF

D gene: NA
J gene: TRBJ2-7
V gene: TRBV9
CDR3 length: 13
clone size: NA
CDR3 DNA: TGTGCCAGCAGCGGGGATCCCCACTACGAGCAGTACTTC
CDR3 protein: CASSGDPHYEQYF

D gene: TRBD1
J gene: TRBJ1-1
V gene: TRBV19
CDR3 length: 15
clone size: once
CDR3 DNA: TGTGCCAGTAGTATAGACCCAGGGGGCGGCACTGAAGCTTTCTTT
CDR3 protein: CASSIDPGGGTEAFF

D gene: NA
J gene: TRBJ2-7
V gene: TRBV4-3
CDR3 length: 15
clone size: NA
CDR3 DNA: TGCGCCAGCAGCCAAGAAGAGGTTGGCTCCTACGAGCAGTACTTC
CDR3 protein: CASSQEEVGSYEQYF

D gene: TRBD1
J gene: TRBJ1-6
V gene: TRBV19
CDR3 length: 13
clone size: NA
CDR3 DNA: TGTGCCAGCTCGGGACAGTTTAATTCACCCCTCCACTTT
CDR3 protein: CASSGQFNSPLHF

D gene: NA
J gene: TRBJ1-1
V gene: TRBV18
CDR3 length: 15
clone size: NA
CDR3 DNA: TGTGCCAGCTCACCGGCCGGGGCCTCGTACACTGAAGCTTTCTTT
CDR3 protein: CASSPAGASYTEAFF

D gene: NA
J gene: TRBJ1-1
V gene: TRBV27
CDR3 length: 11
clone size: NA
CDR3 DNA: TGTGCCAGCAGTCTTGGGGAGAGCTCTTTCTTT
CDR3 protein: CASSLGESSFF

D gene: TRBD2
J gene: TRBJ2-1
V gene: TRBV5-4
CDR3 length: 15
clone size: NA
CDR3 DNA: TGTGCCAGCAGCAAGAGCGGGAGGGCGAACAATGAGCAGTTCTTC
CDR3 protein: CASSKSGRANNEQFF

D gene: NA
J gene: TRBJ2-1
V gene: TRBV15
CDR3 length: 15
clone size: NA
CDR3 DNA: TGTGCCACCAGCAGAGATCTTGCCACAAGCAATGAGCAGTTCTTC
CDR3 protein: CATSRDLATSNEQFF

D gene: TRBD1
J gene: TRBJ1-2
V gene: TRBV19
CDR3 length: 13
clone size: NA
CDR3 DNA: TGTGCCAGTGGGACAGGGCGCTCCTATGGCTACACCTTC
CDR3 protein: CASGTGRSYGYTF